This T cell receptor (beta chain) emerged from a study of T-cell memory formation after mild COVID-19. TCR alpha and TCR beta cDNA libraries carrying sample barcodes and UMIs came from 5'RACE with constant-segment primers. Via MiXCR, TCRdb re-called the 5' RACE reads, giving one row per CDR3 protein. The sample has about 250,000 distinct CDR3 sequences; approximately 15% are singletons. V dropped 8 bases and J dropped 8; count of bases not matched to a gene: 12. The CDR3 extends over 15 amino acids. Per the germline V gene, CDR1 is MNHEY and CDR2 is SMNVEV (reference sequence). This clonotype appeared a few times. Its antigen is undetermined. Study-wide points: Pre-infection memory contained some responding clones, which suggested that cross-reactive memory had joined. A balance of CD4 and CD8 characterized clones contracting day 15 to 85, whereas later expanders leaned CD4+.

The receptor's source is an adult woman who had mild COVID-19 (a few samples of this study predate the infection). Cell type and time point are not known. The chain combines TRBV27 with TRBJ2-2; 9 positions match TRBD2. Sequencing was performed on PBMCs or a T cell subset sorted from them (not recorded which). CDR3 sequence (DNA): TGTGCCAGCTATCGTATAGCGGGAGCGTTGGGGGAGCTGTTTTTT. Translating it yields CASYRIAGALGELFF.